A selection of T cell receptor beta chains follows, all from one sample in a study of cytomegalovirus exposure and HLA in healthy donors. The method was immunoSEQ multiplex PCR; TCRdb's version includes in-frame clones alone and lacks a portion of them. Of about 110,000 clones listed, roughly 73% are singletons. The material sequenced was PBMCs. Every receptor here comes from a man in his forties or fifties in good health and CMV-seronegative. Both conserved end residues are part of each CDR3. The D gene is left open where the match is weak. Expanded clones get a size class; other rows say once, few or many, or leave the size out.

D,J,V,size,CDR3,DNA
NA,TRBJ2-3,TRBV5-1,NA,CASSLGVRGTDTQYF,TGCGCCAGCAGCTTGGGGGTCCGGGGGACAGATACGCAGTATTTT
NA,TRBJ1-5,TRBV15,few,CATSRDSSHSNQPQHF,TGTGCCACCAGCAGAGATTCCAGTCATAGCAATCAGCCCCAGCATTTT
TRBD2,TRBJ2-1,TRBV14,NA,CASSQDPGGLYNEQFF,TGTGCCAGCAGCCAAGATCCGGGGGGTCTATACAATGAGCAGTTCTTC
NA,TRBJ2-2,TRBV2,NA,CASSGHRELFF,TGTGCCAGCAGTGGACACAGGGAGCTGTTTTTT
NA,TRBJ1-1,TRBV5-6,NA,CASSLGKGAEAFF,TGTGCCAGCAGCCTTGGGAAGGGGGCTGAAGCTTTCTTT
TRBD2,TRBJ2-3,TRBV6-1,NA,CASSVRTSGTTDTQYF,TGTGCCAGCAGTGTAAGGACTAGCGGGACTACAGATACGCAGTATTTT
NA,TRBJ2-7,TRBV6-1,NA,CASGVGALYEQYF,TGTGCCAGCGGGGTGGGAGCCCTCTACGAGCAGTACTTC
NA,TRBJ2-7,TRBV7-9,NA,CASSPPLAASYEQYF,TGTGCCAGCAGCCCCCCCTTGGCTGCCTCCTACGAGCAGTACTTC
NA,TRBJ1-1,TRBV2,NA,CASRPGGSGKNTEAFF,TGTGCCAGCAGGCCTGGGGGGAGCGGGAAGAACACTGAAGCTTTCTTT
NA,TRBJ1-1,TRBV7-3,NA,CASSLSSGTEAFF,TGTGCCAGCAGCTTGTCGTCGGGCACTGAAGCTTTCTTT
NA,TRBJ1-2,TRBV14,NA,CASSQALSPGTQGYTF,TGTGCCAGCAGCCAAGCTCTCAGCCCAGGGACTCAGGGCTACACCTTC
TRBD1,TRBJ1-6,TRBV7-2,NA,CASSLPGQGFSPLHF,TGTGCCAGCAGCCTTCCGGGACAGGGGTTTTCACCCCTCCACTTT
TRBD1,TRBJ2-3,TRBV2,few,CASRPRTGDADTQYF,TGTGCCAGCAGACCAAGGACAGGGGATGCAGATACGCAGTATTTT
NA,TRBJ1-4,TRBV6-5,NA,CASSYSNGAANEKLFF,TGTGCCAGCAGTTACTCTAATGGGGCAGCTAATGAAAAACTGTTTTTT